Sequencing of this TCR beta chain was carried out in a study of cytomegalovirus exposure and HLA in healthy donors. The CDR3 has 15 residues. Germline V gives CDR1 MGHDK, CDR2 SYGVNS. V gave up 4 bases and J gave up 6 bases; unmatched junction bases: 12. PCR primers comprised 60 Vbeta and 13 Jbeta primers. Using immunoSEQ multiplex PCR, the repertoire was profiled, and TCRdb retains in-frame clones only, with some absent. The repertoire holds 90,000 or so clones, 70% seen once, with about 14% in the top ten. J is TRBJ2-7 and V is TRBV25-1; 7 nucleotides line up with TRBD2. This TCR was sampled from a woman aged 50 to 60 in good health and CMV-seropositive. The sample was PBMCs. The CDR3 sequence: CASSGEGLTVSEQYF. In nucleotides, the CDR3 is TGTGCCAGCAGTGGGGAGGGTCTAACCGTGTCCGAGCAGTACTTC.